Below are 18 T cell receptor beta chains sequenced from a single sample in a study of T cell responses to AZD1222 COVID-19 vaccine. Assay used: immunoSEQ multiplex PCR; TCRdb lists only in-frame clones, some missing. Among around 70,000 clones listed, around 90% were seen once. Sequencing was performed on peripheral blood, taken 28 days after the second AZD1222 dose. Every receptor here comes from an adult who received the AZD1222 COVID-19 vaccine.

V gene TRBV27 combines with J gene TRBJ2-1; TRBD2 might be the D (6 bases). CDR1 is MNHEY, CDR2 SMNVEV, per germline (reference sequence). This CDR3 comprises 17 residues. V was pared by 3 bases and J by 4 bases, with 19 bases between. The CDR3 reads CASSLPGLSLGYNEQFF. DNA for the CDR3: TGTGCCAGCAGTTTGCCCGGACTAAGCCTAGGTTACAATGAGCAGTTCTTC.

The CDR3 sequence: CASSQTVKADEQYF. CDR3 sequence (DNA): TGTGCCAGCAGCCAAACAGTGAAGGCCGACGAGCAGTACTTC. The rearrangement joins TRBV13 to TRBJ2-7; D is ambiguous. V was clipped by 5 bases and J by 5 bases, with 16 bases between them. The CDR3 loop spans 14 amino acids. CDR1 PRHDT and CDR2 FYEKMQ come from the germline V gene (reference sequence).

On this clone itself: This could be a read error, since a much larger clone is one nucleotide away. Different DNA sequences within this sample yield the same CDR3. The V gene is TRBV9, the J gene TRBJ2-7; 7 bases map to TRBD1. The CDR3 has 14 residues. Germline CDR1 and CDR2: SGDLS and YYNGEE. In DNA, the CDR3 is TGTGCCAGTAGCGTAGAGGGACAGACCTACGAGCAGTACTTC. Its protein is CASSVEGQTYEQYF.

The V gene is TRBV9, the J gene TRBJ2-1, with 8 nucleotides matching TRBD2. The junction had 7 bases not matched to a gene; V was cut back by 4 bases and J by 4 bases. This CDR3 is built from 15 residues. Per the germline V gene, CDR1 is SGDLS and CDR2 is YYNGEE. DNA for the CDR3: TGTGCCAGCAGCCTTAGCGGGATATCGTACAATGAGCAGTTCTTC. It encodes CASSLSGISYNEQFF.

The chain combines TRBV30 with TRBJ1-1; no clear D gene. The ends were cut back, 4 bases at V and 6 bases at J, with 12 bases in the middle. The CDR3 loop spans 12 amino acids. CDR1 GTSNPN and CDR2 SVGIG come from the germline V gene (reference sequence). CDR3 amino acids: CAWNEPDPEAFF. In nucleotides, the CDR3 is TGTGCCTGGAATGAACCGGATCCTGAAGCTTTCTTT.

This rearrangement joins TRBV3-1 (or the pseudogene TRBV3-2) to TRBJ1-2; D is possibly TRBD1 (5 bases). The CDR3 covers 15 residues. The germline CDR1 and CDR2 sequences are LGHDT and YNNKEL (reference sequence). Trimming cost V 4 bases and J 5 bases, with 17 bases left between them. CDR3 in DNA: TGTGCCAGCAGCCTCCGTCGGGGCGGTAGGTATGGCTACACCTTC. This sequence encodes CASSLRRGGRYGYTF.

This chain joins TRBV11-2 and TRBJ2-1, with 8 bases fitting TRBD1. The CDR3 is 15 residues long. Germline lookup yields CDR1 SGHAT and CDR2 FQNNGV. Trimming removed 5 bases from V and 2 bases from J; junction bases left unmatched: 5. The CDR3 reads CASSEQDRAYNEQFF. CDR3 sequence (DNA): TGTGCCAGCAGCGAGCAGGACAGGGCCTACAATGAGCAGTTCTTC.

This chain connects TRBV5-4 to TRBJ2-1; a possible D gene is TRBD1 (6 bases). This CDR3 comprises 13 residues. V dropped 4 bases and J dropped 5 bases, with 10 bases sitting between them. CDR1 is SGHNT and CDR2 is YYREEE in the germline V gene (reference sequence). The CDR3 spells CASSHRDNNEQFF. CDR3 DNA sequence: TGTGCCAGCAGCCACCGGGACAACAATGAGCAGTTCTTC.

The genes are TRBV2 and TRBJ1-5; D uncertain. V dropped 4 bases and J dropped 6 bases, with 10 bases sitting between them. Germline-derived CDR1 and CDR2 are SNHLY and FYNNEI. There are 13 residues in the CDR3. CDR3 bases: TGTGCCAGCAGTGGGCAGGCGGGTCAGCCCCAGCATTTT. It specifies CASSGQAGQPQHF.

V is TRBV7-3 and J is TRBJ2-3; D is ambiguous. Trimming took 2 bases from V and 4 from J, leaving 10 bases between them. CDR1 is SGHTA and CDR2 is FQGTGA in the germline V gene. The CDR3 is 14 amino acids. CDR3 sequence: CASSLGGPSDTQYF. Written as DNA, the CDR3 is TGTGCCAGCAGCTTAGGTGGGCCCTCAGATACGCAGTATTTT.

CDR3 amino acids: CASSLKGGRMNTEAFF. DNA of the CDR3: TGTGCCAGCAGCTTAAAGGGGGGGCGTATGAACACTGAAGCTTTCTTT. The V and J genes are TRBV7-2 and TRBJ1-1; a possible D gene is TRBD1 (6 bases). This CDR3 comprises 16 residues. Trimming cost V 2 bases and J 0 bases, with 13 bases left between them. CDR1 and CDR2 (germline): SGHTA, FQGNSA.

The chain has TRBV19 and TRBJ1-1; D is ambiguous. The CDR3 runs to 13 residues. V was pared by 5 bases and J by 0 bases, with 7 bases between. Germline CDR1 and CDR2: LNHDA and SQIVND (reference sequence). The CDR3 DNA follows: TGTGCCAGTAGTTGGAGACTGAACACTGAAGCTTTCTTT. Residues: CASSWRLNTEAFF.

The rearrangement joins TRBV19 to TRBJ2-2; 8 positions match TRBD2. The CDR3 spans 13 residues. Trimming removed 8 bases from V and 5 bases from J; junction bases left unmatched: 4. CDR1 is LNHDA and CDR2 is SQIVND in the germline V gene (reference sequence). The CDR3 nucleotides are TGTGCCAGTTCGGGGGGGGAAACCGGGGAGCTGTTTTTT. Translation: CASSGGETGELFF.

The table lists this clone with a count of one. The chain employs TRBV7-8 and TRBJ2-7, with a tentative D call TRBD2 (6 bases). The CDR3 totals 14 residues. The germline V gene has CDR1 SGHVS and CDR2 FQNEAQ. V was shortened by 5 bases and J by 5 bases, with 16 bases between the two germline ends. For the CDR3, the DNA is TGTGCCAGCAGCGGGAGGAGGGGAGTGAACGAGCAGTACTTC. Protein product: CASSGRRGVNEQYF. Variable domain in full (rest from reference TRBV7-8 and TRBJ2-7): GAGVSQSPRYKVAKRGQDVALRCDPISGHVSLFWYQQALGQGPEFLTYFQNEAQLDKSGLPSDRFFAERPEGSVSTLKIQRTQQEDSAVYLCASSGRRGVNEQYFGPGTRLTVT.

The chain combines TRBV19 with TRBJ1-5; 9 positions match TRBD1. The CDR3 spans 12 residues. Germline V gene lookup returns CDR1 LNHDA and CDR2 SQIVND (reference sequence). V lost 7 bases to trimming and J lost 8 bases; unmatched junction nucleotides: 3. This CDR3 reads CASNRQGEPQHF. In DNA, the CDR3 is TGTGCCAGTAATCGACAGGGGGAGCCCCAGCATTTT.

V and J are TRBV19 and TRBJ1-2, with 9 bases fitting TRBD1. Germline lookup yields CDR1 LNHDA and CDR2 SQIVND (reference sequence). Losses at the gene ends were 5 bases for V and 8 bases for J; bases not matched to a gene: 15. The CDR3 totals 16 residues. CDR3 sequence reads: CASSVDPPGQGVGYTF. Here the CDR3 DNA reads TGTGCCAGTAGTGTCGACCCGCCGGGACAGGGTGTAGGCTACACCTTC.

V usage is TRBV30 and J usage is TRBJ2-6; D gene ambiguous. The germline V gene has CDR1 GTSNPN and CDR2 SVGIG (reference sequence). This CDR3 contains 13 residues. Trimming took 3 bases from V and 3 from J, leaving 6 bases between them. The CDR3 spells CAWRTNGANVLTF. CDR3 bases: TGTGCCTGGAGGACCAATGGGGCCAACGTCCTGACTTTC.

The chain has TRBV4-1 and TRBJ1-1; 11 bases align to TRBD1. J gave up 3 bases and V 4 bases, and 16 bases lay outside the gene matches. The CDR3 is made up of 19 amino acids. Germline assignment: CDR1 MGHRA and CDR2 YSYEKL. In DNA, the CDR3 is TGCGCCAGCAGCCGCCCCCTAAGTCCGGGACAGGGGGACGACACTGAAGCTTTCTTT. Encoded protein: CASSRPLSPGQGDDTEAFF.